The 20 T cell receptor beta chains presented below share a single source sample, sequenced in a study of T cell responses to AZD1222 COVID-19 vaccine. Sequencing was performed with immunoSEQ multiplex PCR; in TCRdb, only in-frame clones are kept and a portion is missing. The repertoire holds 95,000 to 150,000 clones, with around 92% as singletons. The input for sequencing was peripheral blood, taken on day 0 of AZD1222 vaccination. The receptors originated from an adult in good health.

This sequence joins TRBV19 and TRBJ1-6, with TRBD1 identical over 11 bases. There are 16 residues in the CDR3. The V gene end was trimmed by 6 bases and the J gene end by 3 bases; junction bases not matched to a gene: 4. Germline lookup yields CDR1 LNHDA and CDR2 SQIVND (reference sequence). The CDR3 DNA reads TGTGCCAGTAGCAGGGACAGGGGGATCTATAATTCACCCCTCCACTTT. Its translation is CASSRDRGIYNSPLHF.

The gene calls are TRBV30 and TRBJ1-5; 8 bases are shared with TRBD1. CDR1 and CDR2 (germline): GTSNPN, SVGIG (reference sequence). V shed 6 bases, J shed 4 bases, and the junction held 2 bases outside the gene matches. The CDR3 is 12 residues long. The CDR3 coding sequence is TGTGCCTGCAGGGGGCCGAATCAGCCCCAGCATTTT. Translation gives CACRGPNQPQHF.

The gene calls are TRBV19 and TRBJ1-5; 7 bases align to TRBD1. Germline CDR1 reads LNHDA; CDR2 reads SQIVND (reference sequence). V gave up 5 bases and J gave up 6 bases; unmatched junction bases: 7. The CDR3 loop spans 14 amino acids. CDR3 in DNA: TGTGCCAGTAGTGGAGAAGGGGGCGGTCAGCCCCAGCATTTT. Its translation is CASSGEGGGQPQHF.

The CDR3 nucleotides are TGCAGTGCGGAGCGGACCTACGAGCAGTACTTC. Encoded protein: CSAERTYEQYF. The chain employs TRBV20-1 and TRBJ2-7, with TRBD2 as a possible D gene (5 bases). There are 11 residues in the CDR3. The germline V gene has CDR1 DFQATT and CDR2 SNEGSKA (reference sequence). V was pared by 6 bases and J by 2 bases, with 8 bases between.

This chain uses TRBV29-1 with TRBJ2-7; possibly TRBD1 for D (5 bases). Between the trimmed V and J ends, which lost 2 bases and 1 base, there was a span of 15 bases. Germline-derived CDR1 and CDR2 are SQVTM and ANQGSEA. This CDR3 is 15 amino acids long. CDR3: CSVEIPRATSYEQYF. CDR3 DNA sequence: TGCAGCGTTGAAATCCCCAGGGCTACGTCCTACGAGCAGTACTTC.

In DNA, the CDR3 is TGTGCCAGCAGTAGGGACAGGGGGCCCAATCAGCCCCAGCATTTT. Translation gives CASSRDRGPNQPQHF. The chain employs TRBV6-5 and TRBJ1-5; 12 bases agree with TRBD1. Germline values: CDR1 MNHEY, CDR2 SVGAGI. Trimming removed 5 bases from V and 3 bases from J; junction bases left unmatched: 2. CDR3 length: 15 residues.

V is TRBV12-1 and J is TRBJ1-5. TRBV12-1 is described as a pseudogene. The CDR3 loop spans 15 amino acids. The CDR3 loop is CASSLPSPCGQPQHF. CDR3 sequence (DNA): TGTGCCAGCAGCCTGCCAAGTCCATGCGGCCAGCCCCAGCATTTT.

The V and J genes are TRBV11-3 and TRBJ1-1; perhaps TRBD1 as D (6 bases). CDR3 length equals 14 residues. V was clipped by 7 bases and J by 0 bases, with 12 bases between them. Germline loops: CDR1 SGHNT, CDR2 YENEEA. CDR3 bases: TGTGCCAGCAACCCACAGGGTATGAACACTGAAGCTTTCTTT. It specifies CASNPQGMNTEAFF.

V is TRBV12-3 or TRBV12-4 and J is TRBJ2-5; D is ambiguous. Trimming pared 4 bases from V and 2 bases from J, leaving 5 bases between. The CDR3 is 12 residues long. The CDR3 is CASSSLQETQYF. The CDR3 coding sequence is TGTGCCAGCAGTTCCCTACAAGAGACCCAGTACTTC.

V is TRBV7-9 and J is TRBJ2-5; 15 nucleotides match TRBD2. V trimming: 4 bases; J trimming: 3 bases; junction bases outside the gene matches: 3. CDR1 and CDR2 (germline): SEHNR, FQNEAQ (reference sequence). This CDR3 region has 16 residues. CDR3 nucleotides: TGTGCCAGCAGCTACCGGACTAGCGGGGGGGAAGAGACCCAGTACTTC. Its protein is CASSYRTSGGEETQYF.

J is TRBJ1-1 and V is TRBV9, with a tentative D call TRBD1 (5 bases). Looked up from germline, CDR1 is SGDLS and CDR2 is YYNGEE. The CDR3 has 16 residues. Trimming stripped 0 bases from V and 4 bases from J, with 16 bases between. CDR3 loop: CASSVASVEGSTEAFF. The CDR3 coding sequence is TGTGCCAGCAGCGTAGCCTCAGTCGAGGGGTCCACTGAAGCTTTCTTT.

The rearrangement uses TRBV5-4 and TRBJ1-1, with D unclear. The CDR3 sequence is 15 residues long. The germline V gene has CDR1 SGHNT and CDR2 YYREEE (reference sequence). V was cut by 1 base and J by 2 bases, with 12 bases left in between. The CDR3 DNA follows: TGTGCCAGCAGCTTGAGTATTCGGGGAAACACTGAAGCTTTCTTT. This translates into CASSLSIRGNTEAFF. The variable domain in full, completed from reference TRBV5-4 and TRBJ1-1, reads ETGVTQSPTHLIKTRGQQVTLRCSSQSGHNTVSWYQQALGQGPQFIFQYYREEENGRGNFPPRFSGLQFPNYSSELNVNALELDDSALYLCASSLSIRGNTEAFFGQGTRLTVV.

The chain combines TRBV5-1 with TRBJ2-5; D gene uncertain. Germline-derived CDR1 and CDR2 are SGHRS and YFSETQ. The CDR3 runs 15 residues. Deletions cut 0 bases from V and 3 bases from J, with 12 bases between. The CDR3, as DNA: TGCGCCAGCAGCTTGGGCCCTGCTGAGAAAGAGACCCAGTACTTC. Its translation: CASSLGPAEKETQYF.

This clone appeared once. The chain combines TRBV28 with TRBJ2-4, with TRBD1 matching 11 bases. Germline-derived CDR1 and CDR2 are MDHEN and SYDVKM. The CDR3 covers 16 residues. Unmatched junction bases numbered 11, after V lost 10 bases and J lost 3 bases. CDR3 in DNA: TGTGCCACCAGGACAGGGGGCATTGGAGGCAAAAACATTCAGTACTTC. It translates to CATRTGGIGGKNIQYF.

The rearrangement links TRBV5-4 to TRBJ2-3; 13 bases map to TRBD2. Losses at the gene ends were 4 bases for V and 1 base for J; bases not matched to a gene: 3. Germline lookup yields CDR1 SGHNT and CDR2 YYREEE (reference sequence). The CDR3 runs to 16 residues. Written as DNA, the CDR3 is TGTGCCAGCAGCGGAACTAGCGGGAGGGGCACAGATACGCAGTATTTT. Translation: CASSGTSGRGTDTQYF.

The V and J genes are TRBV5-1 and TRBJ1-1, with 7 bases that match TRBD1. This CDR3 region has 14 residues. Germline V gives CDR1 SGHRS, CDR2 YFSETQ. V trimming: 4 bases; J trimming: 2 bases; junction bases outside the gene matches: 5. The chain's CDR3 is CASSVGTANTEAFF. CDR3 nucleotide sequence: TGCGCCAGCAGCGTCGGGACAGCTAACACTGAAGCTTTCTTT.

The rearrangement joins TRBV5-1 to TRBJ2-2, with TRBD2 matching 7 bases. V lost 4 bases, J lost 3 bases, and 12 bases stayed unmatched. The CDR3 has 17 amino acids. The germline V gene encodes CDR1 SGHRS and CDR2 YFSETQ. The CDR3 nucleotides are TGCGCCAGCAGCACATCCGGGACTACAGGATACACCGGGGAGCTGTTTTTT. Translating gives CASSTSGTTGYTGELFF.

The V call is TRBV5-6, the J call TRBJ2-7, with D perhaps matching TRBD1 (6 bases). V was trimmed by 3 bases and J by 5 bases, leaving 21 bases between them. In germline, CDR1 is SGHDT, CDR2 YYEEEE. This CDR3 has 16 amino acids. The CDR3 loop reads CASSSNLEVQGHEQYF. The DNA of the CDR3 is TGTGCCAGCAGCTCCAACCTCGAAGTACAGGGCCACGAGCAGTACTTC.

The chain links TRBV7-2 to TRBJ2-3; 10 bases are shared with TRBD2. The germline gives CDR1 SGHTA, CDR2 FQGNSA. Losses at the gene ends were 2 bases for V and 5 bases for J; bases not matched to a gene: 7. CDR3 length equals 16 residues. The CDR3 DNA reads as TGTGCCAGCAGCTTAAGGCTAGCGGGAGCGAGAGATACGCAGTATTTT. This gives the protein CASSLRLAGARDTQYF.

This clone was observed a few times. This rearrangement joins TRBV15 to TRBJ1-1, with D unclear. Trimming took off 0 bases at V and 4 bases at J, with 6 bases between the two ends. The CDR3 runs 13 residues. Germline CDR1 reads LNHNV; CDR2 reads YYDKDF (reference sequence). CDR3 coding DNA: TGTGCCACCAGCAGAGAGGTAGTCACTGAAGCTTTCTTT. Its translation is CATSREVVTEAFF.